This TCR beta chain was found in a study of T-cell memory formation after mild COVID-19. Study details: TCR clusters largely stayed donor specific.

Using constant-segment primers, 5'RACE produced TCR alpha and TCR beta cDNA libraries carrying sample barcodes and UMIs. From the 5' RACE reads, TCRdb called clonotypes with MiXCR, one entry per CDR3 protein. In the table there are hundreds of thousands of distinct CDR3 sequences, roughly a fifth of which are singletons. Trimming at V came to 3 bases and at J to 2 bases, leaving 4 bases not matched to a gene. Germline CDR1 SGHRS, CDR2 YFSETQ. The CDR3 covers 16 residues. Broader study findings: Second-wave clones reaching peak frequency on day 37 lacked confirmed SARS-CoV-2 specificity. Clones contracting day 15 to 85 were balanced CD4/CD8; later expanders leaned CD4+.

In the case of this clonotype: What it binds is unknown.

The source material was PBMCs or a T cell subset sorted from them (not recorded which). This chain connects TRBV5-1 to TRBJ2-5; TRBD2 matches 13 bases. This receptor was taken from an adult woman who had mild COVID-19 (a few samples of this study predate the infection). Cell type and time point are not known. The CDR3 protein is CASSSGTSGAQETQYF. Written as DNA, the CDR3 is TGCGCCAGCAGCTCCGGGACTAGCGGGGCTCAAGAGACCCAGTACTTC. Full variable domain (missing parts from reference TRBV5-1 and TRBJ2-5): KAGVTQTPRYLIKTRGQQVTLSCSPISGHRSVSWYQQTPGQGLQFLFEYFSETQRNKGNFPGRFSGRQFSNSRSEMNVSTLELGDSALYLCASSSGTSGAQETQYFGPGTRLLVL.